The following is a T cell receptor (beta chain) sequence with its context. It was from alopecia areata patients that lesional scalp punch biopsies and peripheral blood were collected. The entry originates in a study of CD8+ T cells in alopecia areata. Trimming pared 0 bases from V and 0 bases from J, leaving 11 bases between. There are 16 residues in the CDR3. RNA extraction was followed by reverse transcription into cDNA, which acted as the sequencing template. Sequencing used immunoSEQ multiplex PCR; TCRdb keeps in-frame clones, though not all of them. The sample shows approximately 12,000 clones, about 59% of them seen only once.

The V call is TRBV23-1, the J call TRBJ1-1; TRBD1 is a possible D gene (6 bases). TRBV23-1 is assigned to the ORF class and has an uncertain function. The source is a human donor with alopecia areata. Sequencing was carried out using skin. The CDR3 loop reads CASSQSLGGLNTEAFF. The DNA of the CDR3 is TGCGCCAGCAGTCAATCCCTCGGGGGCCTGAACACTGAAGCTTTCTTT.